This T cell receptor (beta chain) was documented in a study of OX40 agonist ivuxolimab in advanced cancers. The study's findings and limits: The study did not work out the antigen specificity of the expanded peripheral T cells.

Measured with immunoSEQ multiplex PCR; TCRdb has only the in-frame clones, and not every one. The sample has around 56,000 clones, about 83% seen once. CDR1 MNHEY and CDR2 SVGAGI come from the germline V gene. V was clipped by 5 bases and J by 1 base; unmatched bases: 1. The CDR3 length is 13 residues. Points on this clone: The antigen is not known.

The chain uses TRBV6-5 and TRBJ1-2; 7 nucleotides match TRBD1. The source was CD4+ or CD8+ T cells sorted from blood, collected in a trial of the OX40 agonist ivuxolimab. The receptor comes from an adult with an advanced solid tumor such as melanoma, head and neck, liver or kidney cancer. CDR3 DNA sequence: TGTGCCAGCAGTGGGACAGTTAACTATGGCTACACCTTC. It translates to CASSGTVNYGYTF.